The 6 T cell receptor beta chains below come from one sample, sequenced in a study of blood T cells in healthy people across ages. Using a J-beta primer mix together with a sample-barcoded 5' primer, a second PCR was run for roughly 6 to 12 cycles. Via MiXCR, TCRdb re-called the 5' RACE reads, giving one row per CDR3 protein. The table lists roughly 1,800,000 distinct CDR3 sequences, about 50% of them singletons, with roughly 2.1% in the top ten. Sequencing was done on a sample of blood. Receptor source: a woman in her thirties or forties in good health.

This clonotype was counted between two and nine times. The J gene is TRBJ1-5, the V gene TRBV7-9, with 8 bases lining up with TRBD1. Germline V CDR1 and CDR2: SEHNR, FQNEAQ (reference sequence). V trimming: 7 bases; J trimming: 6 bases; junction bases outside the gene matches: 2. CDR3 length equals 12 residues. The CDR3 spells CASTGGSQPQHF. For the CDR3, the DNA is TGTGCCAGCACAGGGGGCAGTCAGCCCCAGCATTTT.

The chain combines TRBV14 with TRBJ1-1; TRBD1 is a possible D gene (5 bases). This CDR3 is 16 amino acids long. Trimming left V 5 bases short and J 2 bases short, with 18 bases between. Germline CDR1 is SGHDN and CDR2 is FVKESK. The CDR3 sequence is CASSSPGEGSNTEAFF. DNA of the CDR3: TGTGCCAGCAGCTCCCCCGGGGAGGGGTCAAACACTGAAGCTTTCTTT.

The V and J genes are TRBV20-1 and TRBJ2-5, with 12 bases aligning to TRBD2. Germline V gene lookup returns CDR1 DFQATT and CDR2 SNEGSKA (reference sequence). The CDR3 is 16 amino acids. J lost 2 bases, V lost 2 bases, and 6 bases had no gene match. CDR3 residues: CSARIWTSGVQETQYF. For the CDR3, the DNA is TGCAGTGCTAGAATCTGGACTAGCGGGGTACAAGAGACCCAGTACTTC.

Comments on this clonotype: A read error may be the cause here, since a much bigger clone is one base away. The chain recombines TRBV29-1 with TRBJ2-5; D is unclear. The CDR3 length is 10 residues. CDR1 is SQVTM and CDR2 is ANQGSEA in the germline V gene. V was clipped by 5 bases and J by 2 bases, with 3 bases between them. CDR3 amino acids: CSVLQETQYF. The DNA of the CDR3 is TGCAGCGTTCTTCAAGAGACCCAGTACTTC.

A few counts support this clonotype. The chain recombines TRBV6-5 with TRBJ2-7; perhaps TRBD2 as D (5 bases). Trimming removed 2 bases from V and 5 bases from J, with 19 bases in between. CDR3 length: 16 amino acids. In germline, CDR1 is MNHEY, CDR2 SVGAGI. In nucleotides, the CDR3 is TGTGCCAGCAGTTACGAGAGGAGGAGTGCTGGGAACGAGCAGTACTTC. Its translation: CASSYERRSAGNEQYF.

The V and J genes are TRBV6-4 and TRBJ2-7; 8 bases line up with TRBD2. The length of the CDR3 is 15 residues. The germline V gene encodes CDR1 MRHNA and CDR2 SNTAGT. Unmatched junction bases numbered 11, after V lost 3 bases and J lost 7 bases. The CDR3 nucleotides read TGTGCCAGCAGTGAAGCGGGGGATGGGGGCAATGAGCAGTACTTC. Translation gives CASSEAGDGGNEQYF.